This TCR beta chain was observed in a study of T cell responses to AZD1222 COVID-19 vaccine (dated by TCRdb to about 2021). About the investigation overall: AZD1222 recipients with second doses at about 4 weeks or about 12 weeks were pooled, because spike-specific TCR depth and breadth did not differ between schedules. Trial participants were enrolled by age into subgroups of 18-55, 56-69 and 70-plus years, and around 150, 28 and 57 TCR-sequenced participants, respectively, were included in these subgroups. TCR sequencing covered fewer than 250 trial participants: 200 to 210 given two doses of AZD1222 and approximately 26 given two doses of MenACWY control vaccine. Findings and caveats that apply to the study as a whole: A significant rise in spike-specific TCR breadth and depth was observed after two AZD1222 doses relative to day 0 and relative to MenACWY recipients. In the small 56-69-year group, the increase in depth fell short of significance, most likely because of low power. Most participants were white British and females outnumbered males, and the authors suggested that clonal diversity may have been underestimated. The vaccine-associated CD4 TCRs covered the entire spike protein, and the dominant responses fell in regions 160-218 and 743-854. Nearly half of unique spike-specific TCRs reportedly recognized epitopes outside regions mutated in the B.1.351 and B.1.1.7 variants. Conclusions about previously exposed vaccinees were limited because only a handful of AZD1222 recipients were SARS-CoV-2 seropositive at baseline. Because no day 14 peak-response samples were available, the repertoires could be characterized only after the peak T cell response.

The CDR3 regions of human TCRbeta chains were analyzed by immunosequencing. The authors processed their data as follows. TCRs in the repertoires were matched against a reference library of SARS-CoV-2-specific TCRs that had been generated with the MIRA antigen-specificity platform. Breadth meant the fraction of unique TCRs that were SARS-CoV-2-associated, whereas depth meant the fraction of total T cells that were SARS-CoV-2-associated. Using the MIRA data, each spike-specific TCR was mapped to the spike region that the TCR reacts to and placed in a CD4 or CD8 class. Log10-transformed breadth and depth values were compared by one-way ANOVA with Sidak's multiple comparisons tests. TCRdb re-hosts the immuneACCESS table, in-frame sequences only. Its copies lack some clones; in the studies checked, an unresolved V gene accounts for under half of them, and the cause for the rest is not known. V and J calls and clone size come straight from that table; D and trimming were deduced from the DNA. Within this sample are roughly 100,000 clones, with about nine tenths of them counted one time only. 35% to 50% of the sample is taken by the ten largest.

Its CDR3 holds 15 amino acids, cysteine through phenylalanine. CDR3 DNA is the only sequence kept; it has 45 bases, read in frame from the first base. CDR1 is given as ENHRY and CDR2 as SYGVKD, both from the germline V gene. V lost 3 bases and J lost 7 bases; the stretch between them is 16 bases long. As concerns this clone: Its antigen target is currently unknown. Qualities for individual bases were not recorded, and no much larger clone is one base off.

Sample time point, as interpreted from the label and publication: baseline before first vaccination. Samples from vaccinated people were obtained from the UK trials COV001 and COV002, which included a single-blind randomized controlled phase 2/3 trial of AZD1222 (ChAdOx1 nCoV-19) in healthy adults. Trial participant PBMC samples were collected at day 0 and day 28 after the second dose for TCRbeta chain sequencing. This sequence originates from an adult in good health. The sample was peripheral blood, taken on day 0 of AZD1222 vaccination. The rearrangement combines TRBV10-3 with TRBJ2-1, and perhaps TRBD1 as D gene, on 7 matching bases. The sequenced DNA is TGTGCCATCAGTGACTGGCAGGGGGGATGGAATGAGCAGTTCTTC. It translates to CAISDWQGGWNEQFF.